This entry lists 19 T cell receptor beta chains sequenced from one sample in a study of T cells after yellow fever vaccination (dated by TCRdb to between 2018 and 2021). Library creation used 5' RACE. These reads were obtained on an Illumina HiSeq 2500. Through fastp at Q25 and MiXCR, TCRdb rebuilt clones from the public reads, retaining in-frame beta chains. Under each unique CDR3 protein, matching rows form one entry showing the most common genes and DNA. The sample includes 60,000 to 85,000 distinct CDR3 sequences, with around 6.9% observed a single time. The ten top clones hold roughly a third of the sample. Sample treatment or condition, as interpreted from the label and publication: live attenuated yellow fever vaccine strain. The sequenced sample was CD8+ T cells sorted from PBMCs, obtained less than 6 days after the first yellow fever vaccination. The receptor source for this set is a man younger than 35 who received the YFV17D yellow fever vaccine.

The V and J genes are TRBV7-2 and TRBJ2-7, with TRBD2 identical over 8 bases. The length of the CDR3 is 15 residues. Trimming at V came to 0 bases and at J to 4 bases, leaving 5 bases not matched to a gene. Germline assignment: CDR1 SGHTA and CDR2 FQGNSA. CDR3 region: CASSLAPGGQYEQYV. The CDR3 bases are TGTGCCAGCAGCTTAGCCCCGGGGGGGCAGTACGAGCAGTACGTC.

This clonotype has ten or more counts. The rearrangement links TRBV7-9 to TRBJ2-1; D is possibly TRBD1 or TRBD2 (5 bases each). Trimming pared 3 bases from V and 4 bases from J, leaving 16 bases between. Per the germline V gene, CDR1 is SEHNR and CDR2 is FQNEAQ (reference sequence). The CDR3 contains 16 residues. CDR3: CASSFPGTQTYNEQFF. For the CDR3, the DNA is TGTGCCAGCAGCTTTCCCGGGACCCAAACTTACAATGAGCAGTTCTTC.

This chain joins TRBV5-4 and TRBJ1-1; D remains ambiguous. V lost 2 bases to trimming and J lost 6 bases, with 11 bases between them. This CDR3 comprises 13 residues. The germline CDR1 and CDR2 sequences are SGHNT and YYREEE (reference sequence). The CDR3 reads CASSFMGSPEAFF. Written as DNA, the CDR3 is TGTGCCAGCAGCTTTATGGGGAGCCCTGAAGCTTTCTTT.

This clonotype was seen many times. V is TRBV7-2 and J is TRBJ2-5; 8 bases are shared with TRBD2. The CDR3 is 15 amino acids. In germline, CDR1 is SGHTA, CDR2 FQGNSA. Trimming removed 5 bases from V and 2 bases from J; junction bases left unmatched: 7. CDR3 region: CASSQGLGVQETQYF. The CDR3 region has the DNA TGTGCCAGCAGCCAGGGACTAGGGGTACAAGAGACCCAGTACTTC.

The chain links TRBV11-2 to TRBJ2-7; the D gene is possibly TRBD1 (5 bases). V lost 1 base and J lost 5, with 12 bases in between. Per germline, CDR1 SGHAT and CDR2 FQNNGV. The CDR3 sequence is 14 residues long. This CDR3 is CASSLVAGQDEQYF. Here the CDR3 DNA reads TGTGCCAGCAGCTTAGTGGCAGGGCAGGACGAGCAGTACTTC.

This clonotype was seen only a few times. This chain links TRBV5-1 with TRBJ1-1; unclear D gene. Germline V gene data show CDR1 as SGHRS and CDR2 as YFSETQ. Trimming stripped 0 bases from V and 7 bases from J, with 10 bases between. CDR3 length: 13 residues. CDR3 bases: TGCGCCAGCAGCTTGGAGGACCGATATGAAGCTTTCTTT. This translates into CASSLEDRYEAFF. Drawing the rest from reference TRBV5-1 and TRBJ1-1, the complete variable domain is KAGVTQTPRYLIKTRGQQVTLSCSPISGHRSVSWYQQTPGQGLQFLFEYFSETQRNKGNFPGRFSGRQFSNSRSEMNVSTLELGDSALYLCASSLEDRYEAFFGQGTRLTVV.

This clonotype was recorded many times. The V and J genes are TRBV27 and TRBJ2-7, with 9 bases fitting TRBD2. V trimming: 2 bases; J trimming: 5 bases; junction bases outside the gene matches: 10. The CDR3 spans 16 residues. From germline, CDR1 is MNHEY and CDR2 SMNVEV (reference sequence). CDR3 nucleotide sequence: TGTGCCAGCAGTTTAGTTAGCGCGGGGGGGCCTCACGAGCAGTACTTC. Its protein is CASSLVSAGGPHEQYF.

This clonotype has more than one count but fewer than ten. This sequence joins TRBV6-5 and TRBJ2-7, with TRBD2 as a possible D gene (5 bases). V lost 7 bases to trimming and J lost 7 bases, with 17 bases between them. Germline V gene lookup returns CDR1 MNHEY and CDR2 SVGAGI. The CDR3 spans 13 residues. The DNA for the CDR3 is TGTGCCAGCAAATACCGCGGGTTCGGGGAGCAGTACTTC. It is translated as CASKYRGFGEQYF.

A few counts support this clonotype. The chain couples TRBV6-5 to TRBJ1-2; D possibly corresponds to TRBD1 (5 bases). The CDR3 sequence is 17 residues long. V lost 2 bases and J lost 4, with 20 bases in between. Looked up from germline, CDR1 is MNHEY and CDR2 is SVGAGI. The CDR3 nucleotides read TGTGCCAGCAGTTACGGAGGGGACGCGATACCATTCTATGGCTACACCTTC. This encodes CASSYGGDAIPFYGYTF.

The V call is TRBV29-1, the J call TRBJ2-3, with D maybe TRBD2 (5 bases). V gave up 2 bases and J gave up 2 bases, with 11 bases separating them. The CDR3 consists of 14 residues. Per germline, CDR1 SQVTM and CDR2 ANQGSEA. The CDR3 here is CSVESLDNTDTQYF. In DNA form, the CDR3 reads TGCAGCGTTGAATCACTAGATAACACAGATACGCAGTATTTT.

Note on this clonotype: At one end, the junction sequence differs from germline, possibly due to a read error. The CDR3 region has the DNA TGTGCCAGCAGCACCATTCACCTAGGAGACAATGGGCAGTTCTTC. This sequence encodes CASSTIHLGDNGQFF. The chain uses TRBV7-2 and TRBJ2-1; D call uncertain. From germline, CDR1 is SGHTA and CDR2 FQGNSA. This CDR3 comprises 15 residues.

This clonotype was picked up a small number of times. The DNA for the CDR3 is TGTGCCAGCAGTGAGGACAGTGAGTATAGCAATCAGCCCCAGCATTTT. It yields the protein CASSEDSEYSNQPQHF. The J gene is TRBJ1-5, the V gene TRBV25-1; a weak D match, TRBD1 (6 bases). Germline V gene lookup returns CDR1 MGHDK and CDR2 SYGVNS. V was shortened by 3 bases and J by 0 bases, with 12 bases between the two germline ends. The CDR3 is 16 residues long.

This clonotype was seen at least ten times. The gene calls are TRBV20-1 and TRBJ2-1; 9 positions match TRBD2. Germline trimming cut 0 bases from V and 2 bases from J; bases unmatched to any gene: 2. Germline CDR1 is DFQATT and CDR2 is SNEGSKA (reference sequence). This CDR3 region has 15 residues. The CDR3 region has the DNA TGCAGTGCTAGAGATAGCGGGGGACCCTACAATGAGCAGTTCTTC. Protein product: CSARDSGGPYNEQFF.

J is TRBJ2-7 and V is TRBV15, with a tentative D call TRBD2 (6 bases). The CDR3 extends over 14 amino acids. Germline V gene lookup returns CDR1 LNHNV and CDR2 YYDKDF (reference sequence). V gave up 5 bases and J gave up 4 bases, with 15 bases separating them. The CDR3 nucleotides read TGTGCCACCAGCTTCGCGCGGGGCGTGTACGAGCAGTACTTC. Its protein is CATSFARGVYEQYF.

This clonotype was seen ten or more times. The chain combines TRBV5-1 with TRBJ2-5, with D uncertain. Germline-derived CDR1 and CDR2 are SGHRS and YFSETQ. Trimming took 0 bases from V and 1 from J, leaving 13 bases between them. The CDR3 totals 16 residues. The chain's CDR3 is CASSLDVQKTQETQYF. The CDR3 coding sequence is TGCGCCAGCAGCTTGGATGTTCAGAAAACCCAAGAGACCCAGTACTTC. The full variable domain, its missing parts supplied by reference TRBV5-1 and TRBJ2-5, is KAGVTQTPRYLIKTRGQQVTLSCSPISGHRSVSWYQQTPGQGLQFLFEYFSETQRNKGNFPGRFSGRQFSNSRSEMNVSTLELGDSALYLCASSLDVQKTQETQYFGPGTRLLVL.

The chain links TRBV29-1 to TRBJ2-5; D ambiguous. The CDR3 is 13 amino acids. Trimming cost V 6 bases and J 5 bases, with 16 bases left between them. Germline assignment: CDR1 SQVTM and CDR2 ANQGSEA. The CDR3 is CSVFDRPGETQYF. The CDR3 DNA is TGCAGCGTATTTGACCGGCCCGGGGAGACCCAGTACTTC.

This clonotype has only a few counts. The chain employs TRBV4-1 and TRBJ2-7, with D hard to call. Germline loops: CDR1 MGHRA, CDR2 YSYEKL. CDR3 length: 14 residues. Trimming cost V 1 base and J 2 bases, with 9 bases left between them. The CDR3 nucleotides are TGCGCCAGCAGCCAAGGGCCGGCCCCCTACGAGCAGTACGTC. It translates to CASSQGPAPYEQYV.

This clonotype came up many times. The chain is built from TRBV5-1 and TRBJ2-5; 10 nucleotides agree with TRBD2. Germline V gene data show CDR1 as SGHRS and CDR2 as YFSETQ. The length of the CDR3 is 15 residues. J gave up 2 bases and V 4 bases, and 5 bases lay outside the gene matches. In nucleotides, the CDR3 is TGCGCCAGCAGCGAAGGGACTAGCGTTCAAGAGACCCAGTACTTC. Protein product: CASSEGTSVQETQYF.

This clonotype was detected only a few times. This chain joins TRBV6-2 or TRBV6-3 and TRBJ1-5; D gene ambiguous. Germline V gene sequence: CDR1 MNHEY, CDR2 SVGEGT. The length of the CDR3 is 13 residues. Trimming left V 7 bases short and J 6 bases short, with 13 bases between. The CDR3 here is CASKAGDGQPQHF. CDR3 sequence (DNA): TGTGCCAGCAAGGCAGGAGATGGTCAGCCCCAGCATTTT.